This TCR beta chain stems from a study of cytomegalovirus exposure and HLA in healthy donors. Looking at the study overall: The early release's HLA-typed donors yielded tens of millions of unique TCRs. Study-level results: Published work reported that the classifier diagnosed cytomegalovirus status with high specificity and sensitivity. An assumption of roughly uniform sequencing depth across donors underlay the presence/absence analyses.

Turning to this clone: Its antigen is unidentified.

Amplification used 60 Vbeta primers and 13 Jbeta primers. Measured with immunoSEQ multiplex PCR; TCRdb has only the in-frame clones, and not every one. The table records over 150,000 clones, around 67% of them present only once. Germline V gene lookup returns CDR1 ENHRY and CDR2 SYGVKD. This CDR3 spans 13 amino acids. V shed 4 bases and J shed 3 bases, with 8 bases lying between them. The chain is built from TRBV10-3 and TRBJ2-3; tentative D call: TRBD1 (7 bases). The sequence derives from a woman between 18 and 29 years old in good health and CMV-seropositive. The material sequenced was PBMCs. CDR3 loop: CAISAGGTDTQYF. CDR3 bases: TGTGCCATCAGTGCAGGGGGGACAGATACGCAGTATTTT.